The 2 T cell receptor beta chains listed next were all sequenced from one sample in a study of vaccination and CD4 T cells after COVID-19. The antigens these receptors bind are not known. Treatment meaning: roughly 10-day PBMC culture with coronavirus spike peptide pools or control peptides (ViraFEST assay). Sequenced with the Oncomine TCR Beta short-read assay was DNA taken from cultured CD4+ T cells. In TCRdb, the PCR reads were re-called with MiXCR into one record per CDR3 protein. The table includes about 13,000 distinct CDR3 sequences, 43% detected once. Specimen: cultured CD4+ T cells from blood. Source of these receptors: a human donor with COVID-19.

The chain links TRBV19 to TRBJ1-1; no clear D gene. This CDR3 region has 12 residues. V was clipped by 6 bases and J by 0 bases, with 5 bases between them. CDR1 is LNHDA, CDR2 SQIVND, per germline (reference sequence). The DNA of the CDR3 is TGTGCCAGTAGGGGTATGAACACTGAAGCTTTCTTT. Residues: CASRGMNTEAFF.

This clonotype occurred a few times. CDR3 DNA: TGCAGTGCACAGACAGGGGGGAATGAAAAACTGTTTTTT. Translation: CSAQTGGNEKLFF. V is TRBV20-1 and J is TRBJ1-4, with 9 bases fitting TRBD1. From germline, CDR1 is DFQATT and CDR2 SNEGSKA (reference sequence). This CDR3 is built from 13 residues. The trim removed 6 bases at V and 5 bases at J, leaving 4 bases unmatched.